Listed below are T cell receptor beta chains from one sample, sequenced in a study of T cell changes during pregnancy in multiple sclerosis. This table comes from immunoSEQ multiplex PCR, and its TCRdb copy is limited to in-frame clones, with some not included. The sample records about 93,000 clones, about 92% being singletons. The source material was peripheral blood, sampled after pregnancy. Source of these receptors: a female donor with multiple sclerosis, enrolled in a pregnancy study. The conserved cysteine and the conserved F or W are not part of the CDR3 here.

v_gene	j_gene	CDR3aa
TRBV18	TRBJ1-5	ASGQAKNQPQH
TRBV27	TRBJ1-5	ASSSTQGFGQPQH
TRBV9	TRBJ1-2	ASSPRGTDDGYT
TRBV30	TRBJ1-1	AWMRRPNTEAF
TRBV7-6	TRBJ2-1	ASSLARGIYNEQF
TRBV10-1	TRBJ2-1	ASSTSGRGYNEQF
TRBV9	TRBJ1-1	ASSVDPTGNTEAF
TRBV7-9	TRBJ2-2	ASSWRGGSGNTGELF
TRBV13	TRBJ1-2	ASSLGGGQGLYGYT
TRBV7-9	TRBJ2-7	ASDGDRVDEQY
TRBV7-9	TRBJ2-7	ASSPRGGGASYEQY
TRBV6-6	TRBJ2-3	ASTPPAGGTDTQY
TRBV7-9	TRBJ2-7	ASSLTGTGGYEQY
TRBV9	TRBJ1-2	ASSSGQGGST
TRBV27	TRBJ1-2	ASIPRQGDYGYT
TRBV11-3	TRBJ1-1	ASSLDQGGMNTEAF
TRBV6-5	TRBJ2-7	ASSYWGGRGNEQY
TRBV2	TRBJ1-2	ASSKRSGRGAGYT
TRBV11-1	TRBJ1-1	ASSPDRAESEAF
TRBV6-4	TRBJ2-3	ASAGLAGGRTDTQY
TRBV6-1	TRBJ1-1	ASARGPFTEAF
TRBV25-1	TRBJ2-5	ARKGRAETQY
TRBV7-9	TRBJ2-5	ASSLGQLQETQY
TRBV27	TRBJ2-7	ASTTTGEDYEQY
TRBV4-1	TRBJ2-3	ASSSGDRHDTQY
TRBV10-2	TRBJ2-5	ASSEGEGETQY
TRBV5-8	TRBJ1-1	ASSHRGIPQAF
TRBV9	TRBJ1-3	ASSPLGAGGNTIY
TRBV7-8	TRBJ2-2	ASSLPGKRAGELF
TRBV2	TRBJ1-3	ASSSTGGTGNTIY
TRBV9	TRBJ1-3	ASSPERRLGNTIY
TRBV7-2	TRBJ2-5	ASSSGQGTKTQY
TRBV29-1	TRBJ2-1	SGDHYSGLHTAYNEQF
TRBV14	TRBJ1-1	ASSSPGHTTEAF
TRBV11-2	TRBJ1-3	ASSLDLEASGNTIY
TRBV6-5	TRBJ2-7	ASSLSGIYEQY
TRBV5-1	TRBJ2-5	ASSLEGAGPQETQY
TRBV7-6	TRBJ1-3	ASSLRQGNTIY
TRBV19	TRBJ1-5	ASGGTGGNQPQH
TRBV30	TRBJ1-5	AWSATGTQPQH
TRBV7-2	TRBJ2-1	ASSLAKGVNEQF
TRBV5-1	TRBJ2-7	ASSSLRTEDYEQY
TRBV5-5	TRBJ2-1	ASSGGLADYYNEQF
TRBV4-2	TRBJ1-2	ASSPQDRGLIEGYT
TRBV11-2	TRBJ1-2	ASSLGSGSGYT
TRBV19	TRBJ1-3	ATYMKQGPASGNTIY
TRBV4-2	TRBJ2-7	ASSQGSSYEQY
TRBV7-9	TRBJ2-1	ASSPQVSTQF
TRBV19	TRBJ2-2	ASTWGQRTGELF
TRBV6-5	TRBJ2-7	ASSYRGTGSSYEQY
TRBV19	TRBJ2-7	ASSSTSGHSNEQY